These 15 T cell receptor beta chains share one sample of origin, sequenced in a study of blood T cells in healthy people across ages. Together with a sample-barcoded 5' primer, a J-beta primer mix was included in a second PCR lasting about 7 to 11 cycles. TCRdb re-derived calls from the 5' RACE reads in MiXCR, one entry per CDR3 protein. The data show 780,000 or so distinct CDR3 sequences, roughly 25% seen once. This sample also appeared in a second study, on T cells of mothers and their children.

Sequencing was carried out using blood. These receptors originate from a boy under 18 in good health.

This clonotype came up a few times. The chain joins TRBV7-8 to TRBJ2-6; tentatively, D is TRBD1 (6 bases). This CDR3 comprises 16 residues. Trimming removed 5 bases at V and 4 bases at J, with 15 bases between. CDR1 SGHVS and CDR2 FQNEAQ come from the germline V gene. The CDR3 loop reads CASSINTGPGANVLTF. The DNA of the CDR3 is TGTGCCAGCAGCATAAACACAGGGCCCGGGGCCAACGTCCTGACTTTC. The whole variable domain, filled in from reference TRBV7-8 and TRBJ2-6, reads GAGVSQSPRYKVAKRGQDVALRCDPISGHVSLFWYQQALGQGPEFLTYFQNEAQLDKSGLPSDRFFAERPEGSVSTLKIQRTQQEDSAVYLCASSINTGPGANVLTFGAGSRLTVL.

The J gene is TRBJ2-5, the V gene TRBV7-6; 8 nucleotides match TRBD2. Trimming removed 6 bases from V and 4 bases from J; junction bases left unmatched: 10. Germline V CDR1 and CDR2: SGHVS, FNYEAQ. The CDR3 extends over 15 amino acids. CDR3 sequence reads: CASRGLAVGRETQYF. CDR3 nucleotide sequence: TGTGCCAGCAGAGGACTAGCTGTAGGTAGAGAGACCCAGTACTTC. Full variable domain (outside the CDR3, taken from reference TRBV7-6 and TRBJ2-5): GAGVSQSPRYKVTKRGQDVALRCDPISGHVSLYWYRQALGQGPEFLTYFNYEAQQDKSGLPNDRFSAERPEGSISTLTIQRTEQRDSAMYRCASRGLAVGRETQYFGPGTRLLVL.

This clonotype was recorded at least ten times. The chain links TRBV7-8 to TRBJ1-6; 8 nucleotides agree with TRBD1. There are 15 residues in the CDR3. CDR1 SGHVS and CDR2 FQNEAQ come from the germline V gene. J lost 5 bases, V lost 5 bases, and 5 bases had no gene match. The CDR3 DNA sequence: TGTGCCAGCAGCGGTAGACAGGGGAATAATTCACCCCTCCACTTT. It is translated as CASSGRQGNNSPLHF. The whole variable domain, remainder taken from reference TRBV7-8 and TRBJ1-6, is GAGVSQSPRYKVAKRGQDVALRCDPISGHVSLFWYQQALGQGPEFLTYFQNEAQLDKSGLPSDRFFAERPEGSVSTLKIQRTQQEDSAVYLCASSGRQGNNSPLHFGNGTRLTVT.

The chain couples TRBV5-1 to TRBJ2-7, with a possible D match to TRBD1 (5 bases). V gave up 2 bases and J gave up 0 bases, with 15 bases separating them. This CDR3 comprises 16 residues. Germline assignment: CDR1 SGHRS and CDR2 YFSETQ. In DNA form, the CDR3 reads TGCGCCAGCAGCTTTTTCGCAGGGCCCAGCTCCTACGAGCAGTACTTC. Translating it yields CASSFFAGPSSYEQYF. Based on the CDR3 plus reference TRBV5-1 and TRBJ2-7, the full variable domain is KAGVTQTPRYLIKTRGQQVTLSCSPISGHRSVSWYQQTPGQGLQFLFEYFSETQRNKGNFPGRFSGRQFSNSRSEMNVSTLELGDSALYLCASSFFAGPSSYEQYFGPGTRLTVT.

The gene calls are TRBV28 and TRBJ2-5, with 8 positions matching TRBD2. The CDR3 loop spans 13 amino acids. Germline CDR1 reads MDHEN; CDR2 reads SYDVKM. The trim removed 1 base at V and 7 bases at J, leaving 2 bases unmatched. The CDR3 coding sequence is TGTGCCAGCAGTTTATTCCGGGGGGGGACCCAGTACTTC. Translated, it gives CASSLFRGGTQYF. Combining the CDR3 with reference TRBV28 and TRBJ2-5 gives the whole variable domain DVKVTQSSRYLVKRTGEKVFLECVQDMDHENMFWYRQDPGLGLRLIYFSYDVKMKEKGDIPEGYSVSREKKERFSLILESASTNQTSMYLCASSLFRGGTQYFGPGTRLLVL.

This clonotype was detected a few times. The V gene is TRBV28, the J gene TRBJ1-5; D might be TRBD1 (6 bases). V gave up 6 bases and J gave up 7 bases, with 16 bases separating them. CDR1 is MDHEN and CDR2 is SYDVKM in the germline V gene. The CDR3 has 14 residues. The CDR3 reads CASSQGTSNQPQHF. In DNA form, the CDR3 reads TGTGCCAGCAGCCAAGGGACATCCAACCAGCCCCAGCATTTT.

The V and J genes are TRBV6-5 and TRBJ2-3; D may match TRBD1 or TRBD2 (5 bases each). The CDR3 has 15 amino acids. Germline-derived CDR1 and CDR2 are MNHEY and SVGAGI. V dropped 6 bases and J dropped 2 bases, with 15 bases sitting between them. CDR3 in DNA: TGTGCCAGCAGCCCCAGTTGGGGGTACACAGATACGCAGTATTTT. This encodes CASSPSWGYTDTQYF.

There are a few counts of this clonotype. V is TRBV7-2 and J is TRBJ2-3; possible D gene TRBD2, 6 bases. The germline V gene encodes CDR1 SGHTA and CDR2 FQGNSA. Trimming removed 0 bases at V and 0 bases at J, with 10 bases between. This CDR3 is built from 16 residues. This CDR3 is CASSLASSGSTDTQYF. The CDR3 DNA follows: TGTGCCAGCAGCTTAGCGAGTAGCGGTAGCACAGATACGCAGTATTTT.

This clonotype has just a few counts. V and J are TRBV9 and TRBJ1-4; D possibly corresponds to TRBD1 (5 bases). CDR3 size: 15 residues. Germline-derived CDR1 and CDR2 are SGDLS and YYNGEE. V was trimmed by 0 bases and J by 5 bases, leaving 11 bases between them. The CDR3 DNA reads as TGTGCCAGCAGCGTAGATGGGGCGTTCAATGAAAAACTGTTTTTT. It yields the protein CASSVDGAFNEKLFF.

The chain is built from TRBV12-3 or TRBV12-4 and TRBJ2-3; 12 bases map to TRBD2. This CDR3 region has 18 residues. The V gene end was trimmed by 1 base and the J gene end by 0 bases; junction bases not matched to a gene: 5. CDR3 in amino acids: CASSLVLAGGPSTDTQYF. CDR3 bases: TGTGCCAGCAGTTTAGTGCTAGCGGGAGGGCCGAGCACAGATACGCAGTATTTT.

The V call is TRBV15, the J call TRBJ2-7; perhaps D is TRBD1 or TRBD2 (5 bases each). The V gene lost 1 base and the J gene lost 3 bases, with 10 bases spanning the gap. This CDR3 has 14 amino acids. Germline lookup yields CDR1 LNHNV and CDR2 YYDKDF (reference sequence). CDR3 loop: CATSRARDGYEQYF. In DNA, the CDR3 is TGTGCCACCAGCAGAGCCCGGGACGGCTACGAGCAGTACTTC.

The chain carries TRBV2 and TRBJ2-5, with 8 bases that match TRBD1. With V trimmed by 6 bases and J by 5 bases, 8 bases remained unmatched. In germline, CDR1 is SNHLY, CDR2 FYNNEI. This CDR3 has 14 residues. The CDR3 sequence: CASRFNRQGETQYF. CDR3 DNA sequence: TGTGCCAGCAGGTTTAACCGACAGGGGGAGACCCAGTACTTC.

The chain employs TRBV20-1 and TRBJ2-7; possible D gene TRBD1, 5 bases. The CDR3 contains 14 residues. Germline assignment: CDR1 DFQATT and CDR2 SNEGSKA (reference sequence). Trimming cost V 2 bases and J 1 base, with 12 bases left between them. CDR3 in amino acids: CSARRGYRSYEQYF. For the CDR3, the DNA is TGCAGTGCTAGAAGGGGATATAGATCCTACGAGCAGTACTTC.

There are a few counts of this clonotype. V is TRBV20-1 and J is TRBJ2-5; 8 bases fit TRBD1. The CDR3 totals 13 residues. Per germline, CDR1 DFQATT and CDR2 SNEGSKA (reference sequence). V lost 4 bases and J lost 11; bases outside the gene matches: 12. The CDR3 loop reads CSAKETGVGEQYF. In DNA, the CDR3 is TGCAGTGCTAAAGAGACAGGGGTTGGAGAGCAGTACTTC.

In this sample, this clonotype turned up once. J is TRBJ1-2 and V is TRBV5-1, with D hard to call. Germline values: CDR1 SGHRS, CDR2 YFSETQ. The ends were cut back, 4 bases at V and 5 bases at J, with 15 bases in the middle. This CDR3 is 14 amino acids long. The CDR3 protein is CASSHGRILYGYTF. The CDR3 DNA reads as TGCGCCAGCAGCCACGGACGGATACTGTATGGCTACACCTTC.